This T cell receptor (beta chain) was sequenced during a study of T-cell memory formation after mild COVID-19. Each CDR3 protein gets one entry after TCRdb re-called the 5' RACE reads with MiXCR. The table records 380,000 or so distinct CDR3 sequences, 13% to 15% of them present only once. The sample comprised PBMCs or a T cell subset sorted from them (not recorded which). This TCR was sampled from a man between 18 and 29 years old who had mild COVID-19 (a few samples of this study predate the infection). Cell type and time point are not known.

CDR3: CSAASVEWAFEQFF. CDR3 DNA sequence: TGCAGTGCCGCCTCGGTGGAGTGGGCCTTCGAGCAGTTCTTC. V is TRBV20-1 and J is TRBJ2-1; no firm D call. CDR3 length: 14 residues. The germline V gene encodes CDR1 DFQATT and CDR2 SNEGSKA (reference sequence). V was cut by 6 bases and J by 10 bases, with 22 bases left in between.